The rows below give T cell receptor beta chains drawn from one sample of a study of shared clonotypes between healthy human individuals. TCRdb's table, derived via immunoSEQ multiplex PCR, lists solely in-frame clones and lacks some. The data hold around 2.1 million clones, with approximately 94% observed a single time. Sequenced sample: naive CD4+ T cells sorted from blood. The origin of the receptors is a man aged 18-30 years in good health. The CDR3 runs from the conserved cysteine through the conserved F or W.

>TRBJ1-5|TRBV11-2
CASSLGMSGQPQHF
>TRBJ2-3|TRBV5-1
CASSKQDTQYF
>TRBJ2-7|TRBV5-1
CASSLGPGPSYEQYF
>TRBJ1-6|TRBV7-6
CASSLTFPPGTKDSPLHF
>TRBJ2-3|TRBV10-3
CAIRGTGGLTDTQYF
>TRBJ2-1|TRBV5-4
CASSSWTGGNNEQFF
>TRBJ2-3|TRBV5-1
CASRELGSTDTQYF
>TRBJ1-2|TRBV28
CASSETGRGGYTF
>TRBJ2-7|TRBV4-3
CASSQEVGSGSVYEQYF
>TRBJ1-5|TRBV10-2
CASRQQATQPQHF
>TRBJ2-2|TRBV2
CASSADTNTGELFF
>TRBJ2-1|TRBV7-2
CASSRWGQSYNEQFF
>TRBJ2-3|TRBV11-3
CASSSGRADTQYF
>TRBJ1-5|TRBV30
CAWSVHSRAGGQPQHF
>TRBJ2-7|TRBV5-5
CASYSLAGSYEQYF
>TRBJ2-3|TRBV11-3
CASSSVSDTQYF
>TRBJ1-1|TRBV5-4
CASSSSRVTEAFF
>TRBJ2-5|TRBV27
CASSFGGRETQYF
>TRBJ2-4|TRBV28
CASSFQGLAKNIQYF
>TRBJ2-7|TRBV5-1
CASSLTSGSYEQYF
>TRBJ1-6|TRBV30
CAWSVADYNSPLHF
>TRBJ2-7|TRBV12-1
CASGRTSGSEQYF
>TRBJ1-2|TRBV28
CASSGTSGSYGYTF
>TRBJ2-5|TRBV7-9
CASSQGGQETQYF
>TRBJ1-3|TRBV5-6
CASSRTVTSSGNTIYF
>TRBJ2-7|TRBV5-1
CASSFSARVTYEQYF
>TRBJ2-3|TRBV5-4
CASSSAGTDTQYF
>TRBJ1-3|TRBV7-2
CASSLGGGLLSGNTIYF
>TRBJ2-2|TRBV29-1
CSVGQGATGELFF